This is a list of T cell receptor beta chains from one sample in a study of T cells in Graves' hyperthyroidism and ophthalmopathy. Via MiXCR, TCRdb re-called the multiplex PCR reads, giving one row per CDR3 protein. The sample includes about 270,000 distinct CDR3 sequences, roughly 15% of them seen just once. Sequenced: blood. These receptors came from a woman between 45 and 60 years old with Graves' hyperthyroidism that later progressed to Graves' ophthalmopathy. Both conserved end residues are trimmed from each CDR3. Clone size is stated in some rows and not others, as once, few, many or a class when expanded.

CDR3 | V | size
SVEGSDTQY | TRBV29-1 | many
ASSSPEGNQPQH | TRBV28 | .
ASTSLKGLIGGYT | TRBV11-2 | .
ASSDTGGTQY | TRBV2 | many
ASSFRAGVTYGELF | TRBV11-3 | .
SAAVGRLYNEQF | TRBV20-1 | many
SAAPGGSGNTMY | TRBV20-1 | few
ASTLSGDTQY | TRBV2 | many
ASSQGTVGNTIY | TRBV7-9 | .
ATRASNQPQH | TRBV10-2 | many
ASSRLGNSPLH | TRBV3-1 | many
ASSASYPRAGYT | TRBV4-1 | .
ASSGQGFEPYEQY | TRBV10-2 | many
ASSSPGNYNEQF | TRBV2 | many
ASSKGFSGNTIY | TRBV28 | .
ASSSLAEGGNEQF | TRBV6-1 | many
ASSRGGAGTYNEQF | TRBV7-9 | .
ASRGQVLSGNTIY | TRBV12-3/TRBV12-4 | .
ASSGVGGNQPQH | TRBV2 | many
ASRVASSSYNEQF | TRBV5-1 | many
ASSDSGSGFEQY | TRBV3-1 | many
ASSPGVELTQY | TRBV7-3 | .
SARSGGRPSGTQY | TRBV20-1 | .
SAPGRNSYEQY | TRBV20-1 | many
ASKSSLYGYT | TRBV28 | .
ASTTGTANYGYT | TRBV28 | many
ASSQGTGGYT | TRBV7-2 | few
ASSLGHHSNQPQH | TRBV6-1 | .
ASSYSNSGYT | TRBV6-5 | .
SASPDGRGTDTQY | TRBV20-1 | many
ASREAAGGSTTGELF | TRBV27 | many
ASSFKAGGYEQY | TRBV27 | .
ASSFGQAGTEAF | TRBV7-9 | .
ASSRGLEQY | TRBV19 | few
ASSLWGGQGAGELF | TRBV12-3/TRBV12-4 | .
ASRTFSYNEQF | TRBV6-1 | many
ASSLGRGTGANVLT | TRBV5-4 | .
ASKGGSTYNEQF | TRBV2 | many
ASSPGGRGIQY | TRBV25-1 | .
ASTSDGGQGYNEQF | TRBV28 | many
ASKAGTEAF | TRBV6-1 | many
ATTGQGGSYEQY | TRBV10-3 | once
ASRLGQGSYT | TRBV12-3/TRBV12-4 | many
AAALIHSYNEQF | TRBV6-1 | many
SASGGIYEQY | TRBV20-1 | many
AISEAGRSYNEQF | TRBV10-3 | many
SALGRNGGYT | TRBV20-1 | few
ASVRGSGRINEQF | TRBV7-9 | many
ASPGAGGTNYEQY | TRBV2 | many
ASSQRSGLDNEQF | TRBV7-9 | many
SAPPPTGNTIY | TRBV20-1 | many
ASSSTSGYYNEQF | TRBV7-2 | many
AISGTSGNTGELF | TRBV10-3 | many
ATSDSQSGKTQY | TRBV24-1 | many
ASSFAGANTDTQY | TRBV5-1 | many
ASSPVAGKTGELF | TRBV5-4 | .
ASSLGVPSYNEQF | TRBV7-9 | many
ASLGETQY | TRBV25-1 | many